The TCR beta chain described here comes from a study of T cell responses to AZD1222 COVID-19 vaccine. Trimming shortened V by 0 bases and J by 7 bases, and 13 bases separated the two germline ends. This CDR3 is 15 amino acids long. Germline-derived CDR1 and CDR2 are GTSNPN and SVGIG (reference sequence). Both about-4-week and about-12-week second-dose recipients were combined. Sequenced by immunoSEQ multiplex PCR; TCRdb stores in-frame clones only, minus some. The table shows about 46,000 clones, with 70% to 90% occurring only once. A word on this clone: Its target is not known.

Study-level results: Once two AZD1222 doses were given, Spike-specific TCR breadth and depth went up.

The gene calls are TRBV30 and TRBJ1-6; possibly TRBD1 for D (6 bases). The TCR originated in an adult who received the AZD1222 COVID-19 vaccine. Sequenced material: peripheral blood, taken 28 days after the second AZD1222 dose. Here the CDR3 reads CAWSVLGQGNSPLHF. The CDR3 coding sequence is TGTGCCTGGAGTGTATTAGGGCAGGGGAATTCACCCCTCCACTTT. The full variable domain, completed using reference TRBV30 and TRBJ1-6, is SQTIHQWPATLVQPVGSPLSLECTVEGTSNPNLYWYRQAAGRGLQLLFYSVGIGQISSEVPQNLSASRPQDRQFILSSKKLLLSDSGFYLCAWSVLGQGNSPLHFGNGTRLTVT.